This entry concerns a single T cell receptor (beta chain). This CDR3 has 14 residues. Deletions cut 2 bases from V and 4 bases from J, with 11 bases between. Germline CDR1 reads MNHNS; CDR2 reads SASEGT. These data belong to a study of blood T cell repertoires in COVID-19. Across the whole study: Italy, Spain and the United States were the sources of the convalescent and acute COVID-19 samples. PBMCs, B-cell-depleted T cells, or T cells provided the cDNA or gDNA that made up the material.

As handled by the study authors: Researchers report that nucleated cell counts were estimated from reference gene primer amplification. Method: immunoSEQ multiplex PCR; TCRdb's copy keeps in-frame clones and lacks some. V, J and clone size derive from that table, while D and trimming were established from the DNA sequence. The sample comprises some 350,000 clones, around four fifths of which are singletons, and 2.5% to 3.5% rests with the top ten. The chain recombines TRBV6-1 with TRBJ1-2; a possible D gene is TRBD1 (5 bases). The material sequenced was peripheral blood. The TCR sequence derives from a man aged 30 to 45 with active or convalescent COVID-19. In DNA form, the CDR3 reads TGTGCCAGCAGTGAATACAGGCCCGTCTATGGCTACACCTTC. Translating gives CASSEYRPVYGYTF.